This passage covers 16 T cell receptor beta chains from one sample sequenced in a study of identical twins. Using its own MiXCR run on the 5' RACE reads, TCRdb lists one record per CDR3 protein. Of around 340,000 distinct CDR3 sequences in the sample, about 12% are singletons; the top ten hold more than 6%. In addition, the sample was reused for a study of yellow fever vaccine responses in identical twins.

The sequenced material came from CD8+ T cells sorted from blood. Receptors were obtained from a woman younger than 35 in good health.

This clonotype was detected a few times. The chain recombines TRBV10-2 with TRBJ2-7; D unresolved. Germline lookup yields CDR1 WSHSY and CDR2 SAAADI. V was trimmed by 0 bases and J by 5 bases, leaving 11 bases between them. The CDR3 contains 14 residues. The CDR3 reads CASSESFSRHEQYF. The CDR3 DNA reads TGCGCCAGCAGTGAGTCGTTCTCGCGCCACGAGCAGTACTTC.

In its sample, this clonotype was seen a few times. The chain is built from TRBV20-1 and TRBJ2-1; 10 bases are shared with TRBD2. The ends lost 0 bases at V and 8 bases at J; junction bases unmatched: 7. The CDR3 has 15 residues. CDR1 is DFQATT, CDR2 SNEGSKA, per germline (reference sequence). The DNA for the CDR3 is TGCAGTGCTAGAGACTTGATTCTAGCGGGAGATGAGCAGTTCTTC. Translation gives CSARDLILAGDEQFF.

The V call is TRBV6-2 or TRBV6-3, the J call TRBJ2-7; 7 nucleotides align to TRBD1. CDR3 length equals 16 residues. Trimming cost V 0 bases and J 3 bases; bases outside gene matches: 8. Germline CDR1 and CDR2: MNHEY and SVGEGT. CDR3 DNA: TGTGCCAGCAGTTACTCCAGGACAGGAACGGACTACGAGCAGTACGTC. It translates to CASSYSRTGTDYEQYV.

The chain joins TRBV20-1 to TRBJ2-5; TRBD1 aligns across 7 bases. The CDR3 is 15 amino acids. Germline V CDR1 and CDR2: DFQATT, SNEGSKA (reference sequence). Trimming removed 1 base from V and 1 base from J; junction bases left unmatched: 6. The CDR3, as DNA: TGCAGTGCTAGAGCTGGGGACAGAGCCCAAGAGACCCAGTACTTC. Encoded protein: CSARAGDRAQETQYF.

The rearrangement joins TRBV11-2 to TRBJ2-7; D possibly matches TRBD1 or TRBD2 (5 bases each). V was shortened by 2 bases and J by 7 bases, with 15 bases between the two germline ends. Germline lookup yields CDR1 SGHAT and CDR2 FQNNGV. The CDR3 is 14 residues long. In nucleotides, the CDR3 is TGTGCCAGCAGCTTATTCGTGGGGACGTGGGAGCAGTACGTC. Amino acid sequence: CASSLFVGTWEQYV.

This clonotype appeared a few times. The chain carries TRBV20-1 and TRBJ1-1; D ambiguous. Germline CDR1 reads DFQATT; CDR2 reads SNEGSKA (reference sequence). Deletions cut 6 bases from V and 4 bases from J, with 9 bases between. This CDR3 has 11 residues. The CDR3 DNA sequence: TGCAGTGCAACCAGAGTCACTGAAGCTTTCTTT. Translation: CSATRVTEAFF.

This clonotype was picked up a small number of times. The chain recombines TRBV4-1 with TRBJ2-5; 12 positions agree with TRBD2. Trimming at V came to 3 bases and at J to 4 bases, leaving 6 bases not matched to a gene. CDR3 size: 16 residues. Germline CDR1 MGHRA, CDR2 YSYEKL. The CDR3 loop is CASSHRTSGIGETQYF. CDR3 in DNA: TGCGCCAGCAGCCACCGGACTAGCGGGATTGGAGAGACCCAGTACTTC.

This clonotype occurred many times. The gene calls are TRBV12-3 or TRBV12-4 and TRBJ2-3; D is undetermined. There are 12 residues in the CDR3. V shed 4 bases and J shed 9 bases, with 11 bases lying between them. DNA for the CDR3: TGTGCCAGCAGTTATGAGCGTCAGACGCAGTATTTT. Translating gives CASSYERQTQYF.

This clonotype was counted ten times or more. The genes are TRBV29-1 and TRBJ2-2; no reliable D call. This CDR3 has 13 amino acids. Trimming took 0 bases from V and 3 from J, leaving 5 bases between them. The germline gives CDR1 SQVTM, CDR2 ANQGSEA. The DNA for the CDR3 is TGCAGCGTTGAAGATCGGGACACCGGGGAGCTGTTTTTT. Translating it yields CSVEDRDTGELFF.

Many counts were recorded for this clonotype. The rearrangement links TRBV5-6 to TRBJ2-3; no clear D. The germline gives CDR1 SGHDT, CDR2 YYEEEE. Trimming cost V 4 bases and J 1 base, with 1 base left between them. CDR3 length equals 11 residues. The CDR3 nucleotides are TGTGCCAGCAGCCGCACAGATACGCAGTATTTT. This encodes CASSRTDTQYF.

In its sample, this clonotype was seen a few times. This rearrangement joins TRBV28 to TRBJ1-1; D gene uncertain. CDR3 size: 14 residues. Trimming removed 3 bases from V and 1 base from J, with 9 bases in between. Germline CDR1 reads MDHEN; CDR2 reads SYDVKM. This CDR3 reads CASSFMHPNTEAFF. CDR3 coding DNA: TGTGCCAGCAGTTTTATGCACCCGAACACTGAAGCTTTCTTT.

The chain carries TRBV7-9 and TRBJ2-7; a weak D match, TRBD1 (5 bases). Germline CDR1 SEHNR, CDR2 FQNEAQ (reference sequence). V lost 1 base and J 2 bases, leaving 9 bases between the germline ends. The CDR3 runs 14 residues. The chain's CDR3 is CASSLGVQAYEQYF. The CDR3 nucleotides read TGTGCCAGCAGCTTAGGGGTACAGGCCTACGAGCAGTACTTC. The whole variable domain, remainder taken from reference TRBV7-9 and TRBJ2-7, is DTGVSQNPRHKITKRGQNVTFRCDPISEHNRLYWYRQTLGQGPEFLTYFQNEAQLEKSRLLSDRFSAERPKGSFSTLEIQRTEQGDSAMYLCASSLGVQAYEQYFGPGTRLTVT.

This clonotype was seen a handful of times. V is TRBV7-8 and J is TRBJ2-1; 11 nucleotides agree with TRBD2. After removal of 5 bases from V and 7 bases from J, the junction contained 7 bases not matched to a gene. The CDR3 sequence is 15 residues long. Germline CDR1 SGHVS, CDR2 FQNEAQ. DNA of the CDR3: TGTGCCAGCAGCGTTAGCGGGGGGGCCACGAATGAGCAGTTCTTC. Amino acid sequence: CASSVSGGATNEQFF. Complete variable domain (other parts from reference TRBV7-8 and TRBJ2-1): GAGVSQSPRYKVAKRGQDVALRCDPISGHVSLFWYQQALGQGPEFLTYFQNEAQLDKSGLPSDRFFAERPEGSVSTLKIQRTQQEDSAVYLCASSVSGGATNEQFFGPGTRLTVL.

This clonotype was seen a few times. The chain joins TRBV20-1 to TRBJ2-7; a weak D match, TRBD1 (6 bases). This CDR3 has 15 residues. CDR1 is DFQATT, CDR2 SNEGSKA, per germline (reference sequence). The ends were cut back, 5 bases at V and 1 base at J, with 18 bases in the middle. CDR3 sequence (DNA): TGCAGTGCTCCCCACCGGGACAAGTCTTCCTACGAGCAGTACGTC. This encodes CSAPHRDKSSYEQYV.

J is TRBJ2-7 and V is TRBV29-1, with D perhaps TRBD1 (5 bases). Trimming removed 1 base at V and 3 bases at J, with 16 bases between. Germline V gives CDR1 SQVTM, CDR2 ANQGSEA. This CDR3 has 15 residues. CDR3 protein: CSVEAGSGSDYEQYF. The CDR3 DNA follows: TGCAGCGTTGAAGCTGGATCAGGGTCGGACTACGAGCAGTACTTC.

In its sample, this clonotype was seen many times. The DNA of the CDR3 is TGCGCCAGCAGCTGGCCTCTGAGAGCGACCCACTCCTACAATGAGCAGTTCTTC. Translating it yields CASSWPLRATHSYNEQFF. The chain recombines TRBV5-1 with TRBJ2-1; D not certain. Trimming stripped 3 bases from V and 0 bases from J, with 19 bases between. Germline values: CDR1 SGHRS, CDR2 YFSETQ. The CDR3 extends over 18 amino acids.